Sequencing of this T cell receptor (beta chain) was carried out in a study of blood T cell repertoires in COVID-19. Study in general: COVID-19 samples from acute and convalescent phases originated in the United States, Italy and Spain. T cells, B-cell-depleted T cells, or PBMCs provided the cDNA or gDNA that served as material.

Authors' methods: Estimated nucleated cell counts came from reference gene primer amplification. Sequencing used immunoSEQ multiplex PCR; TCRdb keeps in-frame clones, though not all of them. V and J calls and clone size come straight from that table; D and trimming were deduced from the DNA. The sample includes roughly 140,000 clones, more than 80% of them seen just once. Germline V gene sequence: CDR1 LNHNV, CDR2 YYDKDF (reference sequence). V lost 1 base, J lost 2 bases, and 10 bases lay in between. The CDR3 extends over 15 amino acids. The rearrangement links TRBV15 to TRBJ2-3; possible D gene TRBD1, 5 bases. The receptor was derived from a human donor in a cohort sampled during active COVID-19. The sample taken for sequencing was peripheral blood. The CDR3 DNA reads TGTGCCACCAGCAGAGCGGCCAGGGACACAGATACGCAGTATTTT. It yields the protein CATSRAARDTDTQYF.